The 9 T cell receptor beta chains in this list originate from one sample, sequenced in a study of blood T cell repertoires in COVID-19. This table comes from immunoSEQ multiplex PCR, and its TCRdb copy is limited to in-frame clones, with some not included. The table lists around 620,000 clones, 70% to 90% of them singletons. The sample comprised peripheral blood. These receptors originate from a woman aged 18-29 years with acute or convalescent COVID-19.

This clone appeared a single time. V is TRBV5-1 and J is TRBJ2-7; no reliable D call. The length of the CDR3 is 14 residues. Trimming took off 0 bases at V and 2 bases at J, with 9 bases between the two ends. The germline V gene has CDR1 SGHRS and CDR2 YFSETQ. For the CDR3, the DNA is TGCGCCAGCAGCTTGGATGCAGGTCCCTACGAGCAGTACTTC. As protein: CASSLDAGPYEQYF.

The genes are TRBV28 and TRBJ1-1, with D possibly matching TRBD1 (6 bases). The germline V gene encodes CDR1 MDHEN and CDR2 SYDVKM. V dropped 3 bases and J dropped 4 bases, with 15 bases sitting between them. The CDR3 loop spans 15 amino acids. CDR3 DNA: TGTGCCAGCAGTTTGCTAGGGGGGGGGATCACTGAAGCTTTCTTT. Its protein product is CASSLLGGGITEAFF.

This clone has a single count. This chain uses TRBV14 with TRBJ2-2, with 9 bases lining up with TRBD1. The ends lost 4 bases at V and 3 bases at J; junction bases unmatched: 3. CDR1 and CDR2 (germline): SGHDN, FVKESK. The length of the CDR3 is 15 residues. The chain's CDR3 is CASSLQGAYTGELFF. In DNA, the CDR3 is TGTGCCAGCAGCCTACAGGGGGCTTACACCGGGGAGCTGTTTTTT.

This clone appeared a single time. Written as DNA, the CDR3 is TGTGCCAGTAGTTGGACAGGGAGCAATCAGCCCCAGCATTTT. Protein sequence: CASSWTGSNQPQHF. J is TRBJ1-5 and V is TRBV19; 8 bases line up with TRBD1. Germline trimming cut 5 bases from V and 1 base from J; bases unmatched to any gene: 1. The CDR3 sequence is 14 residues long. Germline V CDR1 and CDR2: LNHDA, SQIVND (reference sequence).

This chain links TRBV28 with TRBJ2-7, with TRBD1 identical over 9 bases. The V segment lost 2 bases and the J segment 4 bases; nucleotides outside the gene matches: 3. The CDR3 is 14 residues long. Germline V gene data show CDR1 as MDHEN and CDR2 as SYDVKM. For the CDR3, the DNA is TGTGCCAGCAGTTTAGGGGACAGGGTTTACGAGCAGTACTTC. Protein sequence: CASSLGDRVYEQYF.

V usage is TRBV27 and J usage is TRBJ2-7; TRBD1 aligns across 9 bases. The CDR3 loop spans 12 amino acids. Trimming removed 7 bases from V and 6 bases from J; junction bases left unmatched: 4. Germline lookup yields CDR1 MNHEY and CDR2 SMNVEV (reference sequence). CDR3 in DNA: TGTGCCAGCACGGACAGGGGTGGCGAGCAGTACTTC. Residues: CASTDRGGEQYF.

The rearrangement uses TRBV7-2 and TRBJ2-1; a possible D gene is TRBD2 (6 bases). This CDR3 is built from 16 residues. Germline V gene sequence: CDR1 SGHTA, CDR2 FQGNSA. With 2 bases removed from V and 5 bases from J, the gap between germline ends came to 16 bases. For the CDR3, the DNA is TGTGCCAGCAGCTTATTTGGGGGAGGCTGGGACAATGAGCAGTTCTTC. It codes for CASSLFGGGWDNEQFF.

In this sample, this clone turned up once. This chain connects TRBV5-1 to TRBJ1-2, with TRBD1 matching 7 bases. CDR1 is SGHRS, CDR2 YFSETQ, per germline. CDR3 length equals 15 residues. V dropped 4 bases and J dropped 0; count of bases not matched to a gene: 6. CDR3 bases: TGCGCCAGCAGCACCGGGGACAGACCTAACTATGGCTACACCTTC. This codes for CASSTGDRPNYGYTF.

A few counts support this clone. This chain connects TRBV6-5 to TRBJ1-2; tentatively, D is TRBD1 (5 bases). The CDR3 totals 14 residues. CDR1 and CDR2 (germline): MNHEY, SVGAGI. Trimming stripped 2 bases from V and 4 bases from J, with 11 bases between. CDR3 region: CASSYGEGAYGYTF. The DNA for the CDR3 is TGTGCCAGCAGTTACGGGGAAGGGGCCTATGGCTACACCTTC.